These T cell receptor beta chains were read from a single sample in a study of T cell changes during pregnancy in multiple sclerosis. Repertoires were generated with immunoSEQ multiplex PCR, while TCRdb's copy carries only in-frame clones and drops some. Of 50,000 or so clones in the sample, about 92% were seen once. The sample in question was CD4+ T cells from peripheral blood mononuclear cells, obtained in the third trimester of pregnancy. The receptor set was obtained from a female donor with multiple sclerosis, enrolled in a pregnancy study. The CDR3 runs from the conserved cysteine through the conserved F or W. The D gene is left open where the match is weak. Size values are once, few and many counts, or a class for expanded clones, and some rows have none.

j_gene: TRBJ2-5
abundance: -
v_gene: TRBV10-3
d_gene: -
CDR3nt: TGTGCCATCAGTGATCGGGAAGAGACCCAGTACTTC
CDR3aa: CAISDREETQYF

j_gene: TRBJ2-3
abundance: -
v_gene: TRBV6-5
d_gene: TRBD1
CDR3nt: TGTGCCAGCAGTACACAGGGGGTTATAACAGATACGCAGTATTTT
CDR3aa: CASSTQGVITDTQYF

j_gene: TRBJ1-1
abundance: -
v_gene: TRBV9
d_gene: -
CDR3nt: TGTGCCAGCAGCGTACGACCAGCCGGGGGAATGAACACTGAAGCTTTCTTT
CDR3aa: CASSVRPAGGMNTEAFF

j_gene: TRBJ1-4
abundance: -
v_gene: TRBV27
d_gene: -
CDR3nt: TGTGCCAGCAGTCCCCCCTCTAGGGAAAAACTGTTTTTT
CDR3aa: CASSPPSREKLFF

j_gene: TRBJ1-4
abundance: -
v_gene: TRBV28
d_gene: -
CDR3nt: TGTGCCAGCGGCTATCAGGGCGGGGGAACTAATGAAAAACTGTTTTTT
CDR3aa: CASGYQGGGTNEKLFF

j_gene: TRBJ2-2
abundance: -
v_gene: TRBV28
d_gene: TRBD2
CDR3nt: TGTGCCAGCACCCCCCGGCCTCCGGAGACTAGCGGGAGAAACGGGGAGCTGTTTTTT
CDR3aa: CASTPRPPETSGRNGELFF

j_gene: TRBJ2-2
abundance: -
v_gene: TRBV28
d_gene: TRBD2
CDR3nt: TGTGCCAGCAGTTCGCCGGGACTAGCGGCCACCGGGGAGCTGTTTTTT
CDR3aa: CASSSPGLAATGELFF

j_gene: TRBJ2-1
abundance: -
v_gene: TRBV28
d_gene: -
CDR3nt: TGTGCCAGCAGTCTCTCCTACAATGAGCAGTTCTTC
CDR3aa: CASSLSYNEQFF

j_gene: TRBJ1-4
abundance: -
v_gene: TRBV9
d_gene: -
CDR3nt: TGTGCCAGCAGCGTAAGCTCCTTAGCGACTAATGAAAAACTGTTTTTT
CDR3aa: CASSVSSLATNEKLFF

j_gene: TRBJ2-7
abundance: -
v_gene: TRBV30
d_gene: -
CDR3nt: TGTGCCTGGATGGGAGCGGCAGGTCCCTACGAGCAGTACTTC
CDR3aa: CAWMGAAGPYEQYF

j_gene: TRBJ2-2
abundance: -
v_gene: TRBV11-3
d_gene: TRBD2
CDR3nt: TGTGCCAGCAGCCGGACTAGCGGGAGGTCGGGCGGGGAGCTGTTTTTT
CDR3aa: CASSRTSGRSGGELFF

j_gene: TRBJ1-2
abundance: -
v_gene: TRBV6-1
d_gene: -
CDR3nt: TGTGCCAGCAGACATGGAGCTAACTATGGCTACACCTTC
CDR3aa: CASRHGANYGYTF

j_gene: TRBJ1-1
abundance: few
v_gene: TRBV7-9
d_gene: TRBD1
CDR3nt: TGTGCCAGCAGCTTAGGGGCAGGGGGAGCTTTCTTT
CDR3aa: CASSLGAGGAFF

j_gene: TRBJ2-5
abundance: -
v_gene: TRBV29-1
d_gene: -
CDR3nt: TGCAGCGTCCAAGGGCGGGGAGAGACCCAGTACTTC
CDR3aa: CSVQGRGETQYF

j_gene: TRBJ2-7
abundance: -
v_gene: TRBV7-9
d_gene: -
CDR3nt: TGTGCCAGCAGCATCCAGGGATACGAGCAGTACTTC
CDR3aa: CASSIQGYEQYF

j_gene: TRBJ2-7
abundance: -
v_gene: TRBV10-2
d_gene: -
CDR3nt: TGCGCCAGCAGTGTGGGGGGGCTGAACGAGCAGTACTTC
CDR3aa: CASSVGGLNEQYF

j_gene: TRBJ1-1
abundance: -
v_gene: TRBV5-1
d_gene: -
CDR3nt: TGCGCCAGCAGCTTGCTACTTGGGCAGTTGAACACTGAAGCTTTCTTT
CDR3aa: CASSLLLGQLNTEAFF

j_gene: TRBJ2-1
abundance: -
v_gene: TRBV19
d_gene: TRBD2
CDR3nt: TGTGCCAGTAGTTCCCCTGGGGAGCGGGAGGGGTATGAGCAGTTCTTC
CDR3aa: CASSSPGEREGYEQFF

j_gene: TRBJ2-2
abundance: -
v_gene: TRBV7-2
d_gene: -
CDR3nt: TGTGCCAGCAGCCGAGGAGGGGACACCGGGGAGCTGTTTTTT
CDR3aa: CASSRGGDTGELFF

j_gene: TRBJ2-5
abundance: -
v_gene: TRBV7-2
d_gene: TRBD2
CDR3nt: TGTGCCAGCAGGGCTAGCGGGGTGGAGACCCAGTACTTC
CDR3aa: CASRASGVETQYF

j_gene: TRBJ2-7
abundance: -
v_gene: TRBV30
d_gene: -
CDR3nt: TGTGCCTGGAGTGTAAGGGGAGAGCAGTACTTC
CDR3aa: CAWSVRGEQYF

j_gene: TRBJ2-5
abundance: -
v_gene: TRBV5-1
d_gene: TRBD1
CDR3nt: TGCGCCAGCAGCTGGGGACAGGATGGGCGAGAGACCCAGTACTTC
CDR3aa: CASSWGQDGRETQYF

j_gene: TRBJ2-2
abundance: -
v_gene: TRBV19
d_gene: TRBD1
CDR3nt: TGTGCCAGTAGTCCCGGGACAGGTTCGGCCGGGGAGCTGTTTTTT
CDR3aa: CASSPGTGSAGELFF

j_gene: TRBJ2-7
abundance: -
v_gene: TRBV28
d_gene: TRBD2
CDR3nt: TGTGCCAGCAGGGGCAGGGGGCTTGGTTTAGCGGGAGGGCTCAGCTCCTACGAGCAGTACTTC
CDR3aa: CASRGRGLGLAGGLSSYEQYF

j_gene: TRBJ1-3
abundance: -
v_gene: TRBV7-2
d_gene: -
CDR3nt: TGTGCCAGCAGCTTAGGGACAGTAGGAAACACCATATATTTT
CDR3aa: CASSLGTVGNTIYF

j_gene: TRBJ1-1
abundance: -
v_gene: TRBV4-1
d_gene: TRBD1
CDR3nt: TGCGCCAGCAGCCAGGGACAGGGGGCGTATACTGAAGCTTTCTTT
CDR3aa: CASSQGQGAYTEAFF

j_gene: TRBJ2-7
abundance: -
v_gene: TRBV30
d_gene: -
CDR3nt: TGTGCCTGGAGTCCCGACACTGCCTACGAGCAGTACTTC
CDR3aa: CAWSPDTAYEQYF

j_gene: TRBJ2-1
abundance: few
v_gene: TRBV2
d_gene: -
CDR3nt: TGTGCCAGCAGCTTGAGCTCCTACAATGAGCAGTTCTTC
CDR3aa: CASSLSSYNEQFF

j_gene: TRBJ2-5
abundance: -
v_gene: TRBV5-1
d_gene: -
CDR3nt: TGCGCCACAGCGCCAGGGTTCCAAGAGACCCAGTACTTC
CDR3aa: CATAPGFQETQYF

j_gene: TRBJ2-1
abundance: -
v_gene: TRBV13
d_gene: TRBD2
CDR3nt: TGTGCCAGCAGCTTGGGAGGTAGCGGGAGTTTCAATGAGCAGTTCTTC
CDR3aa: CASSLGGSGSFNEQFF

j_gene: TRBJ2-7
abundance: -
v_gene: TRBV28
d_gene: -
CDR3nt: TGTGCCAGCTCGGCAGCGCTCTCCTACGAGCAGTACTTC
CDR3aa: CASSAALSYEQYF

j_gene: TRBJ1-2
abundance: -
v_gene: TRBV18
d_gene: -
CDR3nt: TGTGCCAGCTCACCAGGGCCAGGGGAAATGTTCTATGGCTACACCTTC
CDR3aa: CASSPGPGEMFYGYTF

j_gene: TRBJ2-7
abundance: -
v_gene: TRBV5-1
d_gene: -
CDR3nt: TGCGCCAAGGTAGCGGAGAGCTACGAGCAGTACTTC
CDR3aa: CAKVAESYEQYF

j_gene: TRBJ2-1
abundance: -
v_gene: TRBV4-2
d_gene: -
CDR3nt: TGTGCCAGCAGCCAAGATGTTGCAGGGGTCAATGAGCAGTTCTTC
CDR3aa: CASSQDVAGVNEQFF

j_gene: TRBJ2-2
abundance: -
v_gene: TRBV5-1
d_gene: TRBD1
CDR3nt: TGCGCCAGCAGCTTGGTTCTAGGACAGGGGGCGCGGGACACCGGGGAGCTGTTTTTT
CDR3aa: CASSLVLGQGARDTGELFF

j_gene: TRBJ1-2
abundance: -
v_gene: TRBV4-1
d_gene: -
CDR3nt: TGCGCCAGCAGCCAGGGGGACAAAGCTAACTATGGCTACACCTTC
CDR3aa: CASSQGDKANYGYTF

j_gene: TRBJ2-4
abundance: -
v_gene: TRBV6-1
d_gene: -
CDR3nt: TGTGCCAGCAGTGACGCCGGGACTCCGGTGGGGAACATTCAGTACTTC
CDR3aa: CASSDAGTPVGNIQYF

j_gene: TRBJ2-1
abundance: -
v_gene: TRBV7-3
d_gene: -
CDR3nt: TGTGCCAGCAGCTTAACGGGGGGGCCGCGGTACAATGAGCAGTTCTTC
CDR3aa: CASSLTGGPRYNEQFF

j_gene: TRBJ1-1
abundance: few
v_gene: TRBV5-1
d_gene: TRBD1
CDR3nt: TGCGCCAGCAGGGGACAGGGAATCACTGAAGCTTTCTTT
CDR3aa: CASRGQGITEAFF

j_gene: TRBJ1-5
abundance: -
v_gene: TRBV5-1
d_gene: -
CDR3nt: TGCGCCAGCAGCTTGGGAGGAAGCAATCAGCCCCAGCATTTT
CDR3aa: CASSLGGSNQPQHF

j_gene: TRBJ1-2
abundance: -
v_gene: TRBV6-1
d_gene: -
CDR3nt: TGTGCCAGCAGTGAAGGATTAGCCCCATATGGCTACACCTTC
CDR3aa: CASSEGLAPYGYTF

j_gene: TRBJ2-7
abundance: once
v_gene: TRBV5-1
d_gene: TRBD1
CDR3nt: TGCGCCAGCAGCTCAAAATTACGACAGGGGGCTACCCACGAGCAGTACTTC
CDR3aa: CASSSKLRQGATHEQYF

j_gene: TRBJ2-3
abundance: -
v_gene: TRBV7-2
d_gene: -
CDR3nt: TGTGCCAGCAGTTCCACTAGTGCTACGGCAGATACGCAGTATTTT
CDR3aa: CASSSTSATADTQYF

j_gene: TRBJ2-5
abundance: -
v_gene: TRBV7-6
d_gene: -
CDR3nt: TGTGCCAGCAGCTTACAGGTCAGGGCAGGGGAGACCCAGTACTTC
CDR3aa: CASSLQVRAGETQYF

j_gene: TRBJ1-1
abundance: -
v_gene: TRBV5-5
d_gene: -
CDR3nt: TGTGCCAGCAGCTCCCCCCCAGAGAACACTGAAGCTTTCTTT
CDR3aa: CASSSPPENTEAFF

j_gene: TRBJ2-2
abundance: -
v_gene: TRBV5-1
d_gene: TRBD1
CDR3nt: TGCGCCAGCAGAAGGAGGTTGGGGACAGGTGGGAACACCGGGGAGCTGTTTTTT
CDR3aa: CASRRRLGTGGNTGELFF

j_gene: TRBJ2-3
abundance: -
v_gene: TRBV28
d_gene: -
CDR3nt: TGTGCCAGCAGTTTATCAGGGGGCACAGATACGCAGTATTTT
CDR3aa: CASSLSGGTDTQYF